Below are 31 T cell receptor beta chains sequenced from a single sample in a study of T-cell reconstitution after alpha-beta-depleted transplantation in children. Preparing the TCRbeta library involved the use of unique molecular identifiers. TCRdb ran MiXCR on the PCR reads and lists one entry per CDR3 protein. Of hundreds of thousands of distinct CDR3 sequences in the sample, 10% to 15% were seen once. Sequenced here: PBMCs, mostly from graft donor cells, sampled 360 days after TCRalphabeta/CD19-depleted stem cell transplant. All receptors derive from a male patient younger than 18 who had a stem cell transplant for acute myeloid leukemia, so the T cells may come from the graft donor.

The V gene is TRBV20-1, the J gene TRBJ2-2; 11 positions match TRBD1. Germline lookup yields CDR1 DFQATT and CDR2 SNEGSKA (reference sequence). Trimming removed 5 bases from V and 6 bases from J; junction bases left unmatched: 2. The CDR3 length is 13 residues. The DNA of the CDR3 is TGCAGTGCTCGGGACAGGGGGGCCGGGGAGCTGTTTTTT. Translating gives CSARDRGAGELFF.

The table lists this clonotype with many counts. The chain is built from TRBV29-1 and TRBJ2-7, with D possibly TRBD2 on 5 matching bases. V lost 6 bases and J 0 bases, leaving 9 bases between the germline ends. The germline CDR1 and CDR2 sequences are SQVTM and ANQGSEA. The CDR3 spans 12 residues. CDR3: CSVKRGSYEQYF. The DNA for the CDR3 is TGCAGCGTCAAACGGGGCTCCTACGAGCAGTACTTC.

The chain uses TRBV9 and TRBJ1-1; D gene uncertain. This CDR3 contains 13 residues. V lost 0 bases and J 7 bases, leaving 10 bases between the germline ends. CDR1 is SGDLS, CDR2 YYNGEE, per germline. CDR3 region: CASSVVPGGEAFF. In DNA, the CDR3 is TGTGCCAGCAGCGTAGTACCGGGAGGTGAAGCTTTCTTT.

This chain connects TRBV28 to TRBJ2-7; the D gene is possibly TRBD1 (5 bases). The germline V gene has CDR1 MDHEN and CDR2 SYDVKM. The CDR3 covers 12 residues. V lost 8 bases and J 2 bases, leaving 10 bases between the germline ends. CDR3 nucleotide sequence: TGTGCCAGCCGCCGACAGACCTACGAGCAGTACTTC. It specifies CASRRQTYEQYF. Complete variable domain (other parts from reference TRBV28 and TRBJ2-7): DVKVTQSSRYLVKRTGEKVFLECVQDMDHENMFWYRQDPGLGLRLIYFSYDVKMKEKGDIPEGYSVSREKKERFSLILESASTNQTSMYLCASRRQTYEQYFGPGTRLTVT.

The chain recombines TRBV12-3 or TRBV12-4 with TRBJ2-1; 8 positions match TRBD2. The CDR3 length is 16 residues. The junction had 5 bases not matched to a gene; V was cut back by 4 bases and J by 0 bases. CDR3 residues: CASSSSLADSYNEQFF. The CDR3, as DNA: TGTGCCAGCAGTTCATCACTAGCGGACTCCTACAATGAGCAGTTCTTC.

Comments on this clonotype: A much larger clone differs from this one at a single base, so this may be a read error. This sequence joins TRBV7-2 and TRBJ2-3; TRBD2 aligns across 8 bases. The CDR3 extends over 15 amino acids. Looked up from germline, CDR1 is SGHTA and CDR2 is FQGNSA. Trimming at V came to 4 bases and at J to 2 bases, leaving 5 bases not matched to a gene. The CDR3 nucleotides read TGTGCCAGCAGCTATAGGCGGGAGGCCACAGATACGCAGTATTTT. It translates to CASSYRREATDTQYF. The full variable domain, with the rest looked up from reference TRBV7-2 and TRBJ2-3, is GAGVSQSPSNKVTEKGKDVELRCDPISGHTALYWYRQSLGQGLEFLIYFQGNSAPDKSGLPSDRFSAERTGGSVSTLTIQRTQQEDSAVYLCASSYRREATDTQYFGPGTRLTVL.

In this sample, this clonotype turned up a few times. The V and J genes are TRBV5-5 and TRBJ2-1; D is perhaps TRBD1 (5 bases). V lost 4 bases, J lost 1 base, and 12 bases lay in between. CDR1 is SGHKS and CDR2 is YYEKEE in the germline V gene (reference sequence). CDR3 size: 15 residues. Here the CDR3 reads CASSLDSPSYNEQFF. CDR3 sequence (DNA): TGTGCCAGCAGCCTAGACAGCCCGTCCTACAATGAGCAGTTCTTC.

CDR3 in DNA: TGTGCCAGCAGCCAAGCGGGGGGGGGTCGGCAGTACTTC. Protein: CASSQAGGGRQYF. V usage is TRBV14 and J usage is TRBJ2-7, with 8 bases matching TRBD2. CDR1 SGHDN and CDR2 FVKESK come from the germline V gene. The V gene end was trimmed by 1 base and the J gene end by 9 bases; junction bases not matched to a gene: 5. This CDR3 contains 13 residues.

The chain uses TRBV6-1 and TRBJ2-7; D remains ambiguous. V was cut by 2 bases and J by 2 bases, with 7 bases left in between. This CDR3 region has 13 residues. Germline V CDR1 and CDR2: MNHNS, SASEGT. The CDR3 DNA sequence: TGTGCCAGCAGTGAAAACCCCACCTACGAGCAGTACTTC. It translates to CASSENPTYEQYF.

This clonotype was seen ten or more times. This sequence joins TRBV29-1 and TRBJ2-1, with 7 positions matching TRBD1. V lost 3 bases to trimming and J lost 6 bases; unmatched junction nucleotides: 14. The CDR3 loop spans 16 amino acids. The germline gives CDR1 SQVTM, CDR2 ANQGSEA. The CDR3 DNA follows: TGCAGCGTTGACTACAGGGGTATCAAAGTGGGCAATGAGCAGTTCTTC. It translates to CSVDYRGIKVGNEQFF.

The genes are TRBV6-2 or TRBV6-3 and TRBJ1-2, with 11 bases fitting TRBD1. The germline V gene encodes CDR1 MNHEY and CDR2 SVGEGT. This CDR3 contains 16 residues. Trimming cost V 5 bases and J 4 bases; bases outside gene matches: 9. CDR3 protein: CASSIRTGGLGYGYTF. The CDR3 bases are TGTGCCAGCAGTATCCGGACAGGGGGCTTGGGCTATGGCTACACCTTC.

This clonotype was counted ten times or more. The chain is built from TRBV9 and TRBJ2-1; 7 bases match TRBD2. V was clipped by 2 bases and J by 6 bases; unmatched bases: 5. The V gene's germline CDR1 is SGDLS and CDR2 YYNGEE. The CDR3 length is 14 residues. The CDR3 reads CASSVGGRGNEQFF. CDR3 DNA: TGTGCCAGCAGCGTGGGCGGGAGAGGCAATGAGCAGTTCTTC.

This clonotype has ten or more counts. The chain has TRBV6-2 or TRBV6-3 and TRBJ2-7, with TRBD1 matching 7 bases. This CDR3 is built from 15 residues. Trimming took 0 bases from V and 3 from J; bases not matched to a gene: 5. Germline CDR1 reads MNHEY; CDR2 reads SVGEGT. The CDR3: CASSYSGTAYYEQYF. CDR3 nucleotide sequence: TGTGCCAGCAGTTACTCGGGGACAGCCTACTACGAGCAGTACTTC.

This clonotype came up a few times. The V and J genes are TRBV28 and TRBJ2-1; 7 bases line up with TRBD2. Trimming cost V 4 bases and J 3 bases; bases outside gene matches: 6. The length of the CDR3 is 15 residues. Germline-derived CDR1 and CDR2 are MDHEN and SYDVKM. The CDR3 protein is CASSSTGTNYNEQFF. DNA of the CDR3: TGTGCCAGCAGTTCCACCGGGACTAACTACAATGAGCAGTTCTTC.

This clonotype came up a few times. CDR3 in amino acids: CASKSPIAGGSYNEQFF. CDR3 nucleotides: TGTGCCAGCAAATCCCCGATAGCGGGAGGCTCCTACAATGAGCAGTTCTTC. The gene calls are TRBV5-5 and TRBJ2-1; 10 positions match TRBD2. The CDR3 runs to 17 residues. The V gene end was trimmed by 6 bases and the J gene end by 0 bases; junction bases not matched to a gene: 9. Germline values: CDR1 SGHKS, CDR2 YYEKEE (reference sequence). Full variable domain (remainder filled in from reference TRBV5-5 and TRBJ2-1): DAGVTQSPTHLIKTRGQQVTLRCSPISGHKSVSWYQQVLGQGPQFIFQYYEKEERGRGNFPDRFSARQFPNYSSELNVNALLLGDSALYLCASKSPIAGGSYNEQFFGPGTRLTVL.

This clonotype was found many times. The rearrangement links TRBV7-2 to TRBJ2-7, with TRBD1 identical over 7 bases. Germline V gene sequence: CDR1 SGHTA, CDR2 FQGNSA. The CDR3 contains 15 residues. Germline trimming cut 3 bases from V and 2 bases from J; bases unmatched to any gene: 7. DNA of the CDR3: TGTGCCAGCAGCTTGTCGCCCGGGACAGCCTACGAGCAGTACTTC. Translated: CASSLSPGTAYEQYF.

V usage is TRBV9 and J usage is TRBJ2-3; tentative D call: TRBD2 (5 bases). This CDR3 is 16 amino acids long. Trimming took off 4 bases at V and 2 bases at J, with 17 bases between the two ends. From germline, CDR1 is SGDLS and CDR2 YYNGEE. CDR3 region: CASSRLGGPPTDTQYF. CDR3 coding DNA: TGTGCCAGCAGCCGGCTGGGCGGGCCCCCCACAGATACGCAGTATTTT.

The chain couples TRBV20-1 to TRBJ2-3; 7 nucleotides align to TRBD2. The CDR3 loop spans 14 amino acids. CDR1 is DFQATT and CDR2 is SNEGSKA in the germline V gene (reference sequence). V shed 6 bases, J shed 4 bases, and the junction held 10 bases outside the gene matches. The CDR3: CSASQAGRPDTQYF. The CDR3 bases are TGCAGTGCCAGTCAAGCGGGAAGACCAGATACGCAGTATTTT.

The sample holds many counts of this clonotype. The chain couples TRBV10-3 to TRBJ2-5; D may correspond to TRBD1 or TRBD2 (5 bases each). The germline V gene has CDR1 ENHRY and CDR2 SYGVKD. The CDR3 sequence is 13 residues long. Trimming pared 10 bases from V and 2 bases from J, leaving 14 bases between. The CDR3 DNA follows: TGTGCCACCACCGGGACGGCTCAAGAGACCCAGTACTTC. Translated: CATTGTAQETQYF.

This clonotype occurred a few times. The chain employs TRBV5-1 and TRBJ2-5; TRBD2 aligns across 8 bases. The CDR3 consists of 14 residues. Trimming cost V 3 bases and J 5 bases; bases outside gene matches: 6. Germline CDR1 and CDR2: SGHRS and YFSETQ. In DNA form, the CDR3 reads TGCGCCAGCAGCTGGGGACTAGGGCTGGAGACCCAGTACTTC. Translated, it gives CASSWGLGLETQYF.

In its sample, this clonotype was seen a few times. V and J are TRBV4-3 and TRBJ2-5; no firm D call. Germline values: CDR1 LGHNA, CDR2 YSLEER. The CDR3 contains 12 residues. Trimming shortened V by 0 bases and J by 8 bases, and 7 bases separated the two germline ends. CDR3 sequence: CASSQDLVTQYF. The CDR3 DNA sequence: TGCGCCAGCAGCCAAGATCTTGTAACCCAGTACTTC.

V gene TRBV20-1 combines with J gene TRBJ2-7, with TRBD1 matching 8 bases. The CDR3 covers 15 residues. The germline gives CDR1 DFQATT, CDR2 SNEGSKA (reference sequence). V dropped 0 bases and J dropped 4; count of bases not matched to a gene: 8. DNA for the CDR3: TGCAGTGCTAGAGATTGGGGGGACAGGCAATACGAGCAGTACTTC. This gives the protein CSARDWGDRQYEQYF.

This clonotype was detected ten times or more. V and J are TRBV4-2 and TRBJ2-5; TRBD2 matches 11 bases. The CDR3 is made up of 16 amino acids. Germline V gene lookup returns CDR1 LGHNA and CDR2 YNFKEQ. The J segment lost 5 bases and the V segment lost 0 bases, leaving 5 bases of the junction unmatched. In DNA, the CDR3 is TGTGCCAGCAGCCAAGATGTAGCGGGAGGGCTGGAGACCCAGTACTTC. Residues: CASSQDVAGGLETQYF.

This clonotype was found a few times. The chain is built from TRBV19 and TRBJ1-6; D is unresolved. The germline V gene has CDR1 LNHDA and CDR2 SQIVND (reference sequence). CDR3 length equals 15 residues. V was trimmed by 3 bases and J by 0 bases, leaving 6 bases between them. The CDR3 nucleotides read TGTGCCAGTAGTATCGTCGGCTCCTATAATTCACCCCTCCACTTT. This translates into CASSIVGSYNSPLHF.

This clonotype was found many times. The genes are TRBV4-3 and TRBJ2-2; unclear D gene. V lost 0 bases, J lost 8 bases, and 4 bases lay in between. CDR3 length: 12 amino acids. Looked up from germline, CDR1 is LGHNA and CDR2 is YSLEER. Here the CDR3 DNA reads TGCGCCAGCAGCCAAGAGTGGGGGGAGCTGTTTTTT. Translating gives CASSQEWGELFF.

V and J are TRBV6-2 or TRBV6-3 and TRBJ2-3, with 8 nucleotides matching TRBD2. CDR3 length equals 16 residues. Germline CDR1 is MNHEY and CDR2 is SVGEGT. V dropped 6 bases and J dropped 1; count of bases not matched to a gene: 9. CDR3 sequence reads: CASSPGQRECTDTQYF. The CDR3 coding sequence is TGTGCCAGCAGCCCAGGCCAGCGGGAGTGCACAGATACGCAGTATTTT.

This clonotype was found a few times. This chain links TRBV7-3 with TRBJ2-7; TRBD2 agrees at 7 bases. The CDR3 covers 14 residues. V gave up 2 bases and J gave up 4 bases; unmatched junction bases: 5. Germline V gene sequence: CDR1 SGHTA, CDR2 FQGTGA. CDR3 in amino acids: CASSLEGGHYEQYF. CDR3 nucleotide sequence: TGTGCCAGCAGCTTAGAGGGAGGGCATTACGAGCAGTACTTC. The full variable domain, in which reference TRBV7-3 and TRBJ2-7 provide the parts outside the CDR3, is GAGVSQTPSNKVTEKGKYVELRCDPISGHTALYWYRQSLGQGPEFLIYFQGTGAADDSGLPNDRFFAVRPEGSVSTLKIQRTERGDSAVYLCASSLEGGHYEQYFGPGTRLTVT.

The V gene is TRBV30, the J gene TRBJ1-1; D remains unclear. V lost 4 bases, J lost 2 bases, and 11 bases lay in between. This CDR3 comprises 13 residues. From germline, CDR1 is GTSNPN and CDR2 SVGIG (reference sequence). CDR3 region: CAWIWGFNTEAFF. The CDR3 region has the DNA TGTGCCTGGATCTGGGGTTTCAACACTGAAGCTTTCTTT.

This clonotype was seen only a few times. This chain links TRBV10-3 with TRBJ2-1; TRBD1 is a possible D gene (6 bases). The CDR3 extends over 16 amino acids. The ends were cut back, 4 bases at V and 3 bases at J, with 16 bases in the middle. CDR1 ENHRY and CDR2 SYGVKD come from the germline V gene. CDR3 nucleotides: TGTGCCATCAGTGCCCCGGGCCAACAGGGCTACAATGAGCAGTTCTTC. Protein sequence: CAISAPGQQGYNEQFF.

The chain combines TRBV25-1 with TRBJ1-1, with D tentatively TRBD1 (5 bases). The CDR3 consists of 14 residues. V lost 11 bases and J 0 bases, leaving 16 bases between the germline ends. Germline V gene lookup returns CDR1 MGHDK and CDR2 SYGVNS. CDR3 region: CAARAGVMNTEAFF. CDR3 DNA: TGTGCCGCAAGGGCGGGGGTGATGAACACTGAAGCTTTCTTT.

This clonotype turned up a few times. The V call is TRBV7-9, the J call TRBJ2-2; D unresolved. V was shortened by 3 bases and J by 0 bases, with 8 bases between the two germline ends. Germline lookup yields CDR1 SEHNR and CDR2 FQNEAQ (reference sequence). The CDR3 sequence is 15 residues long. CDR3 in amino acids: CASSFEASNTGELFF. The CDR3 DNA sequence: TGTGCCAGCAGCTTCGAAGCTTCGAACACCGGGGAGCTGTTTTTT.